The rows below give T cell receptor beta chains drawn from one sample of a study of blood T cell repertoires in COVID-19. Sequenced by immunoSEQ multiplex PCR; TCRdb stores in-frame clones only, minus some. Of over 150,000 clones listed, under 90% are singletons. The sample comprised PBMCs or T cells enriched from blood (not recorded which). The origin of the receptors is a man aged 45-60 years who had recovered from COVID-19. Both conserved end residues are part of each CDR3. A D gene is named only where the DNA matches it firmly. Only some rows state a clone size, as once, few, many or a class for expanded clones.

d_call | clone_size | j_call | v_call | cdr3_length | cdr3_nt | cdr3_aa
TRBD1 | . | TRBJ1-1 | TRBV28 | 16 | TGTGCCAGCAGTCACCACAGGACAGGGTCCCGCACTGAAGCTTTCTTT | CASSHHRTGSRTEAFF
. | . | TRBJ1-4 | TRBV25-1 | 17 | TGTGCCAGCAGTGAATTGGGCCGCGGGGCGACTAATGAAAAACTGTTTTTT | CASSELGRGATNEKLFF
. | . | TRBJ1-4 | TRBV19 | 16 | TGTGCCAGTAGTATAGAGACAGTATCAACTAATGAAAAACTGTTTTTT | CASSIETVSTNEKLFF
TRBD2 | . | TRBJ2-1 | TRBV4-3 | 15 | TGCGCCAGCAGCCAAGGCCGAGCGGGGGGTTATGAGCAGTTCTTC | CASSQGRAGGYEQFF
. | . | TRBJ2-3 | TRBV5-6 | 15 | TGTGCCAGCAGCCGCGGGACAGACCCCACAGATACGCAGTATTTT | CASSRGTDPTDTQYF
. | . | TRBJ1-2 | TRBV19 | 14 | TGTGCCAGTAGTATAGGCGTCCGTAACTATGGCTACACCTTC | CASSIGVRNYGYTF
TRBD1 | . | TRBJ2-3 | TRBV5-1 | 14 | TGCGCCAGCAGAAGGGACAGGCTCACAGATACGCAGTATTTT | CASRRDRLTDTQYF
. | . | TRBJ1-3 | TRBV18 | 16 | TGTGCCAGCTCACAGGACGGGACACAAACTGGAAACACCATATATTTT | CASSQDGTQTGNTIYF
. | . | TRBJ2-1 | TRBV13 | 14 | TGTGCCAGCAGCTTATACACAGGTTACAATGAGCAGTTCTTC | CASSLYTGYNEQFF
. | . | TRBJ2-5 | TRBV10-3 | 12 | TGTGCCATCAGTGAGTCGGGGGGACCTGAGTACTTC | CAISESGGPEYF
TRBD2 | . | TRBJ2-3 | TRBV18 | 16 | TGTGCCAGCTCACTGGAACTAGCGGGGGGGCCGGATACGCAGTATTTT | CASSLELAGGPDTQYF
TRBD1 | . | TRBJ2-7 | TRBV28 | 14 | TGTGCCAGCACCCTTAACAGGGGTCCCTACGAGCAGTACTTC | CASTLNRGPYEQYF
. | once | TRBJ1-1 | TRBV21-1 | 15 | TGTGCCAGCAGCACCAGACAGGGGTGGTTGGCTGAAGCTTTCTTT | CASSTRQGWLAEAFF
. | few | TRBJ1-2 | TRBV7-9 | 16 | TGTGCCAGCACCAACATCAAGAGACATATTTTGGATGGCTACACCTTC | CASTNIKRHILDGYTF
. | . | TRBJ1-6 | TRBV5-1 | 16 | TGCGCCAGCAGCTTGGGTCACCAGGGCTATAATTCACCCCTCCACTTT | CASSLGHQGYNSPLHF
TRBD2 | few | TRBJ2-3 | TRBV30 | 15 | TGTGCCTGGAGTTCCCTAGCGGGGGCCCGAGATACGCAGTATTTT | CAWSSLAGARDTQYF
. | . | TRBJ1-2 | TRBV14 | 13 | TGTGCCAGCAGCCAAGTCAGCGTCTATGGCTACACCTTC | CASSQVSVYGYTF
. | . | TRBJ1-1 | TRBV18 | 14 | TGTGCCAGCTCACCACCTAGACAAAACACTGAAGCTTTCTTT | CASSPPRQNTEAFF
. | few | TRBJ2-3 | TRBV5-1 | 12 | TGCGCCAGCAGCTTCTTGACAGATACGCAGTATTTT | CASSFLTDTQYF
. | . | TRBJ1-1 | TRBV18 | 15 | TGTGCCAGCTCACCAGGCGGCAGGGGTGGGCCTGAAGCTTTCTTT | CASSPGGRGGPEAFF
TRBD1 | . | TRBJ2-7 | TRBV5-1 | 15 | TGCGCCAGCAGCTTGGAGGGACAGTTATCCTACGAGCAGTACTTC | CASSLEGQLSYEQYF
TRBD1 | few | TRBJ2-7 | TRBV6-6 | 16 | TGTGCCAGCAGGAAGTTAGGACAGGGTGAGAAGTACGAGCAGTACTTC | CASRKLGQGEKYEQYF
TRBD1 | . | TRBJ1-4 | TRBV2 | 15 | TGTGCCAGCAGCTTACAGGGGGCCCAGGGAGAAAAACTGTTTTTT | CASSLQGAQGEKLFF
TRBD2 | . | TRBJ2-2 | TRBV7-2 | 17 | TGTGCCAGCAGCACGCGGACTAGCGGGTTCGGGGCCGGGGAGCTGTTTTTT | CASSTRTSGFGAGELFF
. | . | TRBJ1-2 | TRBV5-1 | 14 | TGCGCCAGCAGCTTGGAGGGACATTCTTCTGGCTACACCTTC | CASSLEGHSSGYTF
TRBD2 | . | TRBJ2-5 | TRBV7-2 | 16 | TGTGCCAGCAGCACATATAGCGGGCGCAGCCAAGAGACCCAGTACTTC | CASSTYSGRSQETQYF
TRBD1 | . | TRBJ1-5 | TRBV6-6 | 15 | TGTGCCAGCAGCCGTCAAGACAGGGGGAGGCAGCCCCAGCATTTT | CASSRQDRGRQPQHF
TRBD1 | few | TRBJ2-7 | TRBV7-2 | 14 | TGTGCCAGCAGCTTAGGGGCCAGGGGGCGCGAGCAGTACTTC | CASSLGARGREQYF
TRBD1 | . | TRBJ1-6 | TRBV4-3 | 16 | TGCGCCAGCAGCCTAGGGTATACAGGGGATAATTCACCCCTCCACTTT | CASSLGYTGDNSPLHF
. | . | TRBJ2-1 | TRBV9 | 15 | TGTGCCAGCAGCGCCGGGACTTTAGGTAGCGAAGAGCAGTTCTTC | CASSAGTLGSEEQFF
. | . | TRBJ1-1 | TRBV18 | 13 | TGTGCCAGCTCACTTCTCTCGACCTCGGGAGCTTTCTTT | CASSLLSTSGAFF
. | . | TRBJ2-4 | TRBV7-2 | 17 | TGTGCCAGCAGCTTAGCGCTAGGACAAATAGCCAAAAACATTCAGTACTTC | CASSLALGQIAKNIQYF
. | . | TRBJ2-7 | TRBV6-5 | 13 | TGTGCCAGCAATTCGGACAGTTACTACGAGCAGTACTTC | CASNSDSYYEQYF
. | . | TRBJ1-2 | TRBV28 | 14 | TGTGCCAGCAGTCCTCGGGATAGCCACTATGGCTACACCTTC | CASSPRDSHYGYTF
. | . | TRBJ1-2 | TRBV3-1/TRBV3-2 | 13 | TGTGCCAGCAGCCAACTCCAGGGTTGGGGCTACACCTTC | CASSQLQGWGYTF
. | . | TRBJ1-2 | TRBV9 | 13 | TGTGCCAGCAGCGTAGAGGAGGGGTATGGCTACACCTTC | CASSVEEGYGYTF
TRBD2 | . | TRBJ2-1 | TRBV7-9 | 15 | TGTGCCAGCAGCATACTAGCGGGGGGTTACAATGAGCAGTTCTTC | CASSILAGGYNEQFF
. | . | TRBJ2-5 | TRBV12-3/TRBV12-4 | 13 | TGTGCCAGCAGTTTACGGGACTGGGAGACCCAGTACTTC | CASSLRDWETQYF
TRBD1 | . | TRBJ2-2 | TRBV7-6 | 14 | TGTGCCAGCAGCTCCGGGACAGTAGCCGGGGAGCTGTTTTTT | CASSSGTVAGELFF
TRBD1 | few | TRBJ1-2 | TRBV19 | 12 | TGTGCCAGTAGTGAACAGGGGATCGGCTACACCTTC | CASSEQGIGYTF
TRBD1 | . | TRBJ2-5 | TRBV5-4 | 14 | TGTGCCAGCAGCGCGACAGGGGAGATAGAGACCCAGTACTTC | CASSATGEIETQYF
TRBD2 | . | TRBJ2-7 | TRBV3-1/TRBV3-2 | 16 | TGTGCCAGCAGCCAAGGGTGGGGGGGACGGATCTACGAGCAGTACTTC | CASSQGWGGRIYEQYF
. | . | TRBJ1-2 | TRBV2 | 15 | TGTGCCAGCAGTGCGCAGGGCCTAGCTAACTATGGCTACACCTTC | CASSAQGLANYGYTF
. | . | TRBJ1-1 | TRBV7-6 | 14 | TGTGCCAGCAGAATGAGGATCTGGGACACTGAAGCTTTCTTT | CASRMRIWDTEAFF
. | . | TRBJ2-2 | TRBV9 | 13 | TGTGCCAGCAGGGGACAGAACACCGGGGAGCTGTTTTTT | CASRGQNTGELFF
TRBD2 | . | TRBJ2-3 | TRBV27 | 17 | TGTGCCAGCTCACTTAGCGGGGGGTTCCCCCGGGCAGATACGCAGTATTTT | CASSLSGGFPRADTQYF
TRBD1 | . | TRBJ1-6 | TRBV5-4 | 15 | TGTGCCAGCAGCCCAGGGACAGATTATAATTCACCCCTCCACTTT | CASSPGTDYNSPLHF
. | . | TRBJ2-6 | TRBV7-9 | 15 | TGTGCCAGCAGCCCGGGGTTCTCTGGGGCCAACGTCCTGACTTTC | CASSPGFSGANVLTF
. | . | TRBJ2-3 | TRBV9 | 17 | TGTGCCAGCAGCGTAGCGGGGGGCAGGCAACTCAGAGATACGCAGTATTTT | CASSVAGGRQLRDTQYF
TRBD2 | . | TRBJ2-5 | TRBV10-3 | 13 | TGTGCCATCACCAGCGGGGTGCAAGAGACCCAGTACTTC | CAITSGVQETQYF
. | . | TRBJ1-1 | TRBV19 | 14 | TGTGCCAGTCGAGGGCTGGCCCCGTCCACTGAAGCTTTCTTT | CASRGLAPSTEAFF
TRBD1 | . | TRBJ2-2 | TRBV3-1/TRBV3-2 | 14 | TGTGCCAGCAGACCCTGGACAGGGTTAGGGGAGCTGTTTTTT | CASRPWTGLGELFF
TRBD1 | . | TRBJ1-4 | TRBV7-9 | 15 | TGTGCCAGCAGAAAGACAGGGGGGCCTAATGAAAAACTGTTTTTT | CASRKTGGPNEKLFF
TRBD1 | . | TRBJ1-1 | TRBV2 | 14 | TGTGCCAGCAACTACAGGGGGGAGAACACTGAAGCTTTCTTT | CASNYRGENTEAFF
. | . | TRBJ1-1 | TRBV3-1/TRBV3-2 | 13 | TGTGCCAGCACGGATCGAAGGAGCACTGAAGCTTTCTTT | CASTDRRSTEAFF
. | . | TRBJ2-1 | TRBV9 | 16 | TGTGCCAGCAGCGTAGGGGTGGGGAGAACGTCGGCGGAGCAGTTCTTC | CASSVGVGRTSAEQFF